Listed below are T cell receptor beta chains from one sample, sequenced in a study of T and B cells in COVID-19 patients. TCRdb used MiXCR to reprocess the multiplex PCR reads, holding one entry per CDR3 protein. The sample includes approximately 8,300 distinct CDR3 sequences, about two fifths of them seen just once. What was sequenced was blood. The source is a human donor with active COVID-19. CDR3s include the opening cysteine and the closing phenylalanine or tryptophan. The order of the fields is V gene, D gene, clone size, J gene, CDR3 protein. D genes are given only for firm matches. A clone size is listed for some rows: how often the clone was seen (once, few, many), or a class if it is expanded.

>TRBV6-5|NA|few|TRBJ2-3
CASSPTGISTDTQYF
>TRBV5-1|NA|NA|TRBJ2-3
CASSFTGTSSTDTQYF
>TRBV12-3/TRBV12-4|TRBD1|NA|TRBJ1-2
CASSLREGAYGYTF
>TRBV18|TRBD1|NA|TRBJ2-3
CASSPWQGATDTQYF
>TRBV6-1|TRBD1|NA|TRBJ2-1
CASSEAQGARKDNEQFF
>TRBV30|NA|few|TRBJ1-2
CAWSNGAVYGYTF
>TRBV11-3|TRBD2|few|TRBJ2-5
CASSSAGTSLETQYF